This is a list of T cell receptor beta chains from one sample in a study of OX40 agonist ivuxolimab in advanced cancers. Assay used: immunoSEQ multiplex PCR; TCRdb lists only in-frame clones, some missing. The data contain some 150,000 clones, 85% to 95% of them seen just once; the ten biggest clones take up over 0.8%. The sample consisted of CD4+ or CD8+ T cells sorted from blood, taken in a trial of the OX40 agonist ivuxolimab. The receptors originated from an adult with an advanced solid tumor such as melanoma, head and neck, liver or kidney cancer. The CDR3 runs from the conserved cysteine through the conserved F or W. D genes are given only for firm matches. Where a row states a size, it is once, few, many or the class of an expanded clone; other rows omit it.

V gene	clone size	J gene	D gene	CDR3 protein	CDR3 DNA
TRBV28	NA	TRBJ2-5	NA	CASSDLHGRGGQETQYF	TGTGCCAGCAGTGACCTGCACGGGAGAGGTGGGCAAGAGACCCAGTACTTC
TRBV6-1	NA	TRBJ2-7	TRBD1	CASRRGQGTYEQYF	TGTGCCAGCAGGAGGGGACAGGGGACCTACGAGCAGTACTTC
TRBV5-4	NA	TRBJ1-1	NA	CASGRANTEAFF	TGTGCCAGCGGAAGGGCGAACACTGAAGCTTTCTTT
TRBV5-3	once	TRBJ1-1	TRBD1	CASSPEGQFSTEAFF	TGTGCCAGCAGCCCGGAGGGACAGTTTAGCACTGAAGCTTTCTTT
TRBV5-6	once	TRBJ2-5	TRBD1	CASSLAGQGAQETQYF	TGTGCCAGCAGCTTGGCCGGACAGGGGGCGCAAGAGACCCAGTACTTC
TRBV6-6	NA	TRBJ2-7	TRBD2	CASSTTSDKYEQYF	TGTGCCAGCAGTACGACTAGCGACAAGTACGAGCAGTACTTC
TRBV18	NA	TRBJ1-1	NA	CASSPVGENTEAFF	TGTGCCAGCTCACCCGTGGGGGAGAACACTGAAGCTTTCTTT
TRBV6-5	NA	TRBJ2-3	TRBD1	CASSSGTGASHTQYF	TGTGCCAGCAGTTCCGGGACAGGGGCATCTCATACGCAGTATTTT
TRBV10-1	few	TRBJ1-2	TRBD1	CASSEGTDYGYTF	TGCGCCAGCAGCGAAGGGACAGACTATGGCTACACCTTC
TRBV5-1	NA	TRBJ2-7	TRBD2	CASSLTAGDSYEQYF	TGCGCCAGCAGCTTAACGGCGGGGGATTCCTACGAGCAGTACTTC
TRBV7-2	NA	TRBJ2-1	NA	CASSLGQRNNEQFF	TGTGCCAGCAGCTTAGGGCAGCGGAACAATGAGCAGTTCTTC
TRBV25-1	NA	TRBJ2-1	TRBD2	CASSESSGGEYNEQFF	TGTGCCAGCAGTGAATCAAGCGGGGGCGAATACAATGAGCAGTTCTTC
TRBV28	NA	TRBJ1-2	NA	CASSPSHRDGYTF	TGTGCCAGCAGTCCGTCCCACAGAGATGGCTACACCTTC
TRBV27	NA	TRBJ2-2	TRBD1	CASSFGDSTGELFF	TGTGCCAGCAGCTTCGGGGACAGTACCGGGGAGCTGTTTTTT
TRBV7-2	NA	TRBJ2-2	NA	CASSPGTWTNTGELFF	TGTGCCAGCAGCCCCGGGACTTGGACGAACACCGGGGAGCTGTTTTTT
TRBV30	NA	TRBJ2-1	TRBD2	CAWSHWTSGRNEQFF	TGTGCCTGGAGTCACTGGACTAGCGGGAGAAATGAGCAGTTCTTC
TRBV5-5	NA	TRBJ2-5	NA	CASSLRALLRETQYF	TGTGCCAGCAGCCTCCGGGCCCTTTTAAGGGAGACCCAGTACTTC
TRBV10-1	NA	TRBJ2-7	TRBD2	CASTTSGATYEQYF	TGCGCCAGCACCACTAGCGGAGCCACCTACGAGCAGTACTTC
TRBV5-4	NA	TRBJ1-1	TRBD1	CASSQGQGLVNTEAFF	TGTGCCAGCAGCCAAGGACAGGGGCTGGTAAACACTGAAGCTTTCTTT
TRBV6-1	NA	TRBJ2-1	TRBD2	CASQLAGRNEQFF	TGTGCCAGCCAACTAGCGGGTCGTAATGAGCAGTTCTTC
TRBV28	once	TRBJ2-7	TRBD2	CASSVSGTTPYEQYF	TGTGCCAGCAGCGTCTCCGGGACTACTCCCTACGAGCAGTACTTC
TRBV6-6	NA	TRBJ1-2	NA	CASSPGLIYGYTF	TGTGCCAGCAGTCCCGGCCTCATATATGGCTACACCTTC
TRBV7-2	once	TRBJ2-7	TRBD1	CASSADRGAYEQYF	TGTGCCAGCAGCGCCGACAGGGGGGCCTACGAGCAGTACTTC
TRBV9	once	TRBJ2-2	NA	CASSATSSYTGELFF	TGTGCCAGCAGCGCCACGTCGAGTTACACCGGGGAGCTGTTTTTT
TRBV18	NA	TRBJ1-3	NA	CASSPSRASSGNTIYF	TGTGCCAGCTCACCTTCCAGGGCCTCCTCTGGAAACACCATATATTTT
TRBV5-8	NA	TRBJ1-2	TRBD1	CASSLARGLGYTF	TGTGCCAGCAGCTTAGCCAGGGGGCTGGGCTACACCTTC
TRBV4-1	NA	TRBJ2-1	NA	CASSQGGAPDEQFF	TGCGCCAGCAGCCAAGGGGGGGCCCCCGATGAGCAGTTCTTC
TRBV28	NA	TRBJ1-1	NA	CASGSDGTEAFF	TGTGCCAGCGGCTCGGACGGCACTGAAGCTTTCTTT
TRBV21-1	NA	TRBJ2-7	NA	CASSKNPGKAQDLGTYEQYF	TGTGCCAGCAGCAAAAACCCCGGAAAGGCACAGGACCTGGGGACCTACGAGCAGTACTTC
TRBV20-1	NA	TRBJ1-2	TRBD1	CSADRGDGYTF	TGCAGTGCAGACAGGGGAGACGGCTACACCTTC
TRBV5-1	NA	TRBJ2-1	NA	CASSPGTDNEQFF	TGCGCCAGCAGCCCCGGGACGGACAATGAGCAGTTCTTC
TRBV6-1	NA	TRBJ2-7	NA	CASSYMEGQYF	TGTGCCAGCAGTTACATGGAAGGGCAGTACTTC
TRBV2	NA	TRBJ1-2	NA	CASSNSGAGYTF	TGTGCCAGCAGTAACTCAGGGGCTGGCTACACCTTC
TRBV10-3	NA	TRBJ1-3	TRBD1	CATRGQGAYGNTIYF	TGTGCCACCCGGGGACAGGGGGCTTACGGAAACACCATATATTTT